Following are 8 T cell receptor beta chains from one sample sequenced in a study of identical twins. MiXCR, applied by TCRdb to the 5' RACE reads, yields one record per CDR3 protein. The sample consists of around 500,000 distinct CDR3 sequences, about 14% of them appearing once. The same data also went into a second study, on yellow fever vaccine responses in identical twins.

Sequencing was carried out using CD4+ T cells sorted from blood. Source of these receptors: a woman aged 18-29 years in good health.

At least ten counts were recorded for this clonotype. The CDR3 here is CASRPITDTQYF. Written as DNA, the CDR3 is TGTGCCAGCAGGCCGATCACAGATACGCAGTATTTT. The J gene is TRBJ2-3, the V gene TRBV12-3 or TRBV12-4; no firm D call. The CDR3 is 12 residues long. V lost 6 bases to trimming and J lost 2 bases, with 6 bases between them.

This clonotype was seen just once. CDR3 sequence (DNA): TGTGCCAGCAGCTGGCCGGGACAGGCTCCAGATACGCAGTATTTT. Translating it yields CASSWPGQAPDTQYF. The chain recombines TRBV7-9 with TRBJ2-3; 8 bases map to TRBD1. V trimming: 4 bases; J trimming: 4 bases; junction bases outside the gene matches: 7. Germline CDR1 is SEHNR and CDR2 is FQNEAQ (reference sequence). This CDR3 is built from 15 residues.

This clonotype was observed a handful of times. V is TRBV6-6 and J is TRBJ2-1; unclear D gene. The CDR3 covers 13 residues. Germline V gives CDR1 MNHNY, CDR2 SVGAGI (reference sequence). Deletions cut 5 bases from V and 4 bases from J, with 9 bases between. Written as DNA, the CDR3 is TGTGCCAGCAGTGCCGTGCCTTACAATGAGCAGTTCTTC. It is translated as CASSAVPYNEQFF.

This clonotype was found a few times. The rearrangement links TRBV11-2 to TRBJ2-7; possibly TRBD1 for D (6 bases). CDR3 length: 17 amino acids. Trimming took 0 bases from V and 2 from J, leaving 17 bases between them. Per germline, CDR1 SGHAT and CDR2 FQNNGV. Here the CDR3 reads CASSLDNTRGQTYEQYF. CDR3 DNA: TGTGCCAGCAGCTTAGATAATACCAGGGGCCAAACCTACGAGCAGTACTTC.

On this clonotype itself: At one end, the junction sequence differs from germline, possibly due to a read error. This chain links TRBV12-3 or TRBV12-4 with TRBJ2-6, with 11 bases lining up with TRBD1. The CDR3 is made up of 19 amino acids. The CDR3 region has the DNA TGTACCAGCAGTTTGGGTCGAGGACAGGGGGCTTCTGGGGCCAACGTCCTGACTTTC. It codes for CTSSLGRGQGASGANVLTF.

J is TRBJ2-1 and V is TRBV27; D may be TRBD2 (6 bases). Germline V lookup: CDR1 MNHEY, CDR2 SMNVEV (reference sequence). The germline V and J ends were trimmed by 2 bases and 6 bases, with 14 bases remaining between them. This CDR3 is built from 15 residues. CDR3 sequence (DNA): TGTGCCAGCAGTTTAGAGACTAGTTCCCCCAATGAGCAGTTCTTC. It encodes CASSLETSSPNEQFF.

This sequence joins TRBV3-1 and TRBJ2-7; 9 bases are shared with TRBD1. V shed 7 bases and J 7 bases; nucleotides not matched to a gene: 5. The CDR3 extends over 12 amino acids. Germline V gene data show CDR1 as LGHDT and CDR2 as YNNKEL (reference sequence). CDR3 sequence: CASNHRGQEQYF. The DNA of the CDR3 is TGTGCCAGCAACCACAGGGGGCAAGAGCAGTACTTC.

With respect to this clonotype: A read error may produce the germline difference seen at one junction end. The chain links TRBV10-3 to TRBJ2-3; no firm D call. Germline CDR1 is ENHRY and CDR2 is SYGVKD. This CDR3 is 11 amino acids long. CDR3 region: CAFSVMDTQYF. The CDR3 coding sequence is TGTGCCTTCAGTGTTATGGATACGCAGTATTTT.